Listed below are T cell receptor beta chains from one sample, sequenced in a study of type 1 regulatory T cells. TCRdb recomputed calls from the reads with MiXCR, one row per CDR3 protein. The data show approximately 100,000 distinct CDR3 sequences, roughly 28% seen once. The sequencing sample was made of CD4+ T cells, either the whole sample or a sorted fraction (not recorded which). These receptors were taken from a human donor in good health. CDR3s include the opening cysteine and the closing phenylalanine or tryptophan. D genes are given only for firm matches. Expanded clones are given a class, and other clones once, few, many or no size at all.

d_call j_call v_call clone_size cdr3_nt cdr3_aa
. TRBJ2-1 TRBV6-1 . TGTGCCAGCAGTGATTCCCCCCCGCCGGGACACAATGAGCAGTTCTTC CASSDSPPPGHNEQFF
TRBD2 TRBJ2-2 TRBV10-3 few TGTGCCATCAGTGAGTCGACTAGCGGCACGTACACCGGGGAGCTGTTTTTT CAISESTSGTYTGELFF
. TRBJ2-7 TRBV5-1 . TGCGCCAGCAGCCCCATCGGCTACGAGCAGTACTTC CASSPIGYEQYF
TRBD1 TRBJ2-7 TRBV29-1 . TGCAGCGCCGGGACAGGCTACGAGCAGTACTTC CSAGTGYEQYF
. TRBJ2-5 TRBV7-2 . TGTGCCAGCAGCTTAGCAATAGGTCAGGGCAGATACTTC CASSLAIGQGRYF
. TRBJ1-1 TRBV20-1 many TGCAGTGCTAGAGCGGTCGCGAACACTGAAGCTTTCTTT CSARAVANTEAFF
TRBD1 TRBJ2-7 TRBV28 . TGTGCCAGCAGTTCTGACAGGGATCAGTACTTC CASSSDRDQYF
. TRBJ2-3 TRBV5-1 few TGCGCCAGCAGCCCAGGGACCCGCCTTGGCACAGATACGCAGTATTTT CASSPGTRLGTDTQYF
. TRBJ2-1 TRBV19 once TGTGCCAGTAGTACAGGAGGGAGCTCCTACAATGAGCAGTTCTTC CASSTGGSSYNEQFF
. TRBJ2-6 TRBV15 . TGTGCCACCAGCAAACAGAGGGGGGCCAACGTCCTGACTTTC CATSKQRGANVLTF
. TRBJ2-1 TRBV7-2 few TGTGCCAGCAGCTTAGTACAGGGATCGGGCAATGAGCAGTTCTTC CASSLVQGSGNEQFF
TRBD2 TRBJ2-1 TRBV9 . TGTGCCAGCAGCGTAGCGCTAGCGGGAGGCCTTAGCTCCTACAATGAGCAGTTCTTC CASSVALAGGLSSYNEQFF
TRBD2 TRBJ2-3 TRBV3-1 . TGTGCCAGCAGCCAAGGGACTAGGAACACAGATACGCAGTATTTT CASSQGTRNTDTQYF
TRBD1 TRBJ1-5 TRBV7-3 . TGTGCCAGCGCCCCGGGAGGGGGCGATCAGCCCCAGCATTTT CASAPGGGDQPQHF
TRBD1 TRBJ1-1 TRBV9 . TGTGCCAGCAGCACAGGGACAGGGGGCGGAACTGAAGCTTTCTTT CASSTGTGGGTEAFF
. TRBJ1-1 TRBV20-1 . TGCAGTGCCGTAGACAGGAGGGGAGCTTTCTTT CSAVDRRGAFF
TRBD1 TRBJ1-2 TRBV12-3/TRBV12-4 . TGTGCCAGCACAGTTTGGCGGGGGACAGGGAATGGCTACACCTTC CASTVWRGTGNGYTF
TRBD2 TRBJ2-1 TRBV4-1 . TGCGCCAGCAGCCAAGATTTCGGAGCCGGGACTAGCGTGTATAAGCAGTTCTTC CASSQDFGAGTSVYKQFF
. TRBJ2-3 TRBV7-9 . TGTGCCGTCAGACCGGGATCTGGCACAGATACGCAGTATTTT CAVRPGSGTDTQYF
TRBD2 TRBJ2-1 TRBV15 . TGTGCCACCAGCAGAGAGGGACTAGCGGGGCCGCGATTCAATGAGCAGTTCTTC CATSREGLAGPRFNEQFF
TRBD1 TRBJ2-5 TRBV27 . TGTGCCAGCAGTGGCCGGACAGGACAAGAGACCCAGTACTTC CASSGRTGQETQYF
. TRBJ1-1 TRBV7-9 few TGTGCCAGCAGCTTACCGGTCAACACTGAAGCTTTCTTT CASSLPVNTEAFF
. TRBJ2-5 TRBV6-2/TRBV6-3 . TGTGCCAGCAGTTACGGACAAGTGGAGACCCAGTACTTC CASSYGQVETQYF
. TRBJ2-3 TRBV20-1 . TGCAGTCCCCGCCGGGACTCACGCACAGATACGCAGTATTTT CSPRRDSRTDTQYF
. TRBJ2-1 TRBV11-2 . TGTGCCAGCAGCACCTACGGGCCTAACAATGAGCAGTTCTTC CASSTYGPNNEQFF
TRBD2 TRBJ2-3 TRBV5-1 many TGCGCCAGCAGCTTGGGTCTAGCGGCAGATACGCAGTATTTT CASSLGLAADTQYF
TRBD2 TRBJ2-7 TRBV20-1 few TGCAGTGCTAGGGAACTAGCGGGAGGGACGAGTAGCGAGCAGTACTTC CSARELAGGTSSEQYF
. TRBJ1-5 TRBV5-6 . TGTGCCAGCAGCTTGGGCCGGGACATGTATAGCAATCAGCCCCAGCATTTT CASSLGRDMYSNQPQHF
. TRBJ2-1 TRBV10-3 . TGTGCCATCAGTTCACAGGGCACTCATAGCTCCTACAATGAGCAGTTCTTC CAISSQGTHSSYNEQFF
TRBD2 TRBJ2-2 TRBV7-3 . TGTGCCAGCAGCTTAACCCTGGGACTAGCGGGTGCCGGGGAGCTGTTTTTT CASSLTLGLAGAGELFF
. TRBJ2-7 TRBV7-2 . TGTGCCAGCAGCTTAACAGGAGAGAGGACCTACGAGCAGTACTTC CASSLTGERTYEQYF
. TRBJ2-2 TRBV7-2 few TGTGCCAGCAGCTTAGGTCGGGCTGCTGCGAACACCGGGGAGCTGTTTTTT CASSLGRAAANTGELFF
TRBD1 TRBJ1-2 TRBV3-1 . TGTGCCAGCAGCCAAGGGGCAGGGGGGAGAGGCTACACCTTC CASSQGAGGRGYTF
TRBD1 TRBJ2-4 TRBV7-9 . TGTGCCAGCAGACCTGGGACAGCGCCCCTAGCCAAAAACATTCAGTACTTC CASRPGTAPLAKNIQYF
TRBD2 TRBJ2-3 TRBV13 once TGTGCCAGCCGTCTGCGGGAGGTCACAGATACGCAGTATTTT CASRLREVTDTQYF
. TRBJ2-5 TRBV5-1 . TGCGCCAGCTCTCAGGGGCAGGCAGAGACCGAGACCCAGTACTTC CASSQGQAETETQYF
. TRBJ2-2 TRBV28 few TGTGCCAGCAGTTTGGCCACTTCAGGGACCACCGGGGAGCTGTTTTTT CASSLATSGTTGELFF
. TRBJ2-2 TRBV18 . TGTGCCAGCTCAATCCAAGGGGGAGGACAGAACACCGGGGAGCTGTTTTTT CASSIQGGGQNTGELFF
. TRBJ2-1 TRBV20-1 few TGCAGTGCTCCCGGTTTGAGGAATGAGCAGTTCTTC CSAPGLRNEQFF
. TRBJ1-2 TRBV5-4 few TGTGCCAGCAGCTCCGAACCCGACAATGGCTACACCTTC CASSSEPDNGYTF
. TRBJ2-7 TRBV24-1 . TGTGCCACCAGTGATTCTGCGCGGCTGAACGAGCAGTACTTC CATSDSARLNEQYF